The next 26 T cell receptor beta chains were all read from a single sample in a study of Ad26.COV2.S vaccination and SARS-CoV-2 variants. Libraries were prepared by immunoSEQ multiplex PCR; TCRdb keeps only in-frame clonotypes and omits some of them. The data show roughly 680,000 clones, with 89% seen just once and approximately 1.5% held by the top ten. The treatment is: about 20 received Ad26.COV2.S at low or high dose, single or two shots; about 5 received placebo; per-sample allocation not given. Each sample was drawn 63 days after the first injection (of vaccine or placebo). This material consisted of peripheral blood, taken in a trial of Ad26.COV2.S vaccine versus placebo. The receptor source for this set is a person between 18 and 65 years old who received the Ad26.COV2.S COVID-19 vaccine or a placebo.

The rearrangement uses TRBV6-2 or TRBV6-3 and TRBJ2-1; a possible D gene is TRBD1 (5 bases). Germline V gene sequence: CDR1 MNHEY, CDR2 SVGEGT. This CDR3 contains 17 residues. Trimming stripped 4 bases from V and 2 bases from J, with 18 bases between. The CDR3 nucleotides are TGTGCCAGCAGTTTCCCTTGGGGCAGATCACCCTACAATGAGCAGTTCTTC. Translation: CASSFPWGRSPYNEQFF.

The chain links TRBV6-1 to TRBJ1-2, with D uncertain. Germline CDR1 reads MNHNS; CDR2 reads SASEGT. There are 16 residues in the CDR3. With 2 bases removed from V and 4 bases from J, the gap between germline ends came to 17 bases. The CDR3 region has the DNA TGTGCCAGCAGTGAAAATTTAGCCAGCGCTGCCTATGGCTACACCTTC. It yields the protein CASSENLASAAYGYTF.

The chain recombines TRBV5-6 with TRBJ1-6; D is undetermined. The length of the CDR3 is 13 residues. CDR1 SGHDT and CDR2 YYEEEE come from the germline V gene. Trimming removed 6 bases from V and 9 bases from J, with 13 bases in between. The DNA for the CDR3 is TGTGCCAGCACGACAATTGACGGTTCACCCCTCCACTTT. Protein sequence: CASTTIDGSPLHF.

This clone has just one count. This sample also contains other DNA sequences that code for the same CDR3. The genes are TRBV5-4 and TRBJ1-3; D not resolved. CDR1 and CDR2 (germline): SGHNT, YYREEE (reference sequence). CDR3 length equals 12 residues. V lost 4 bases and J 3 bases, leaving 5 bases between the germline ends. The chain's CDR3 is CASSTGGNTIYF. In DNA form, the CDR3 reads TGTGCCAGCAGCACCGGTGGAAACACCATATATTTT.

This chain connects TRBV15 to TRBJ1-3; D call uncertain. The CDR3 loop spans 16 amino acids. CDR1 LNHNV and CDR2 YYDKDF come from the germline V gene (reference sequence). V lost 0 bases to trimming and J lost 0 bases, with 9 bases between them. DNA for the CDR3: TGTGCCACCAGCAGAGATAGAGGGCTCTCTGGAAACACCATATATTTT. Translated: CATSRDRGLSGNTIYF.

The V gene is TRBV19, the J gene TRBJ1-3, with unresolved D. Germline-derived CDR1 and CDR2 are LNHDA and SQIVND (reference sequence). V was trimmed by 5 bases and J by 4 bases, leaving 9 bases between them. This CDR3 has 13 residues. The CDR3 protein is CASSGVVGNTIYF. CDR3 DNA sequence: TGTGCCAGTAGTGGGGTAGTCGGAAACACCATATATTTT.

The chain recombines TRBV6-5 with TRBJ1-2; D unresolved. Trimming removed 4 bases from V and 7 bases from J, with 16 bases in between. Germline CDR1 MNHEY, CDR2 SVGAGI. There are 14 residues in the CDR3. The CDR3 coding sequence is TGTGCCAGCAGTTCCGGACCGCTGAGGAGTGGCTACACCTTC. It yields the protein CASSSGPLRSGYTF.

This chain connects TRBV5-1 to TRBJ1-2; 7 bases are a match to TRBD1. The length of the CDR3 is 14 residues. V lost 6 bases to trimming and J lost 6 bases; unmatched junction nucleotides: 11. Germline values: CDR1 SGHRS, CDR2 YFSETQ. CDR3 in amino acids: CASTYSQGGDGYTF. CDR3 nucleotides: TGCGCCAGCACCTACTCCCAGGGGGGAGATGGCTACACCTTC.

V gene TRBV18 combines with J gene TRBJ1-3; D is uncertain. The CDR3 has 16 amino acids. Trimming removed 6 bases from V and 0 bases from J, with 15 bases in between. Germline V gene sequence: CDR1 KGHSH, CDR2 LQKENI. CDR3 protein: CASSLVSSLSGNTIYF. The CDR3, as DNA: TGTGCCAGCTCCCTTGTCAGCAGTCTCTCTGGAAACACCATATATTTT.

This chain links TRBV11-1 with TRBJ1-2; 7 nucleotides agree with TRBD1. This CDR3 has 15 amino acids. Germline CDR1 reads SGHAT; CDR2 reads FQDESV (reference sequence). Germline trimming cut 0 bases from V and 2 bases from J; bases unmatched to any gene: 3. The CDR3 region has the DNA TGTGCCAGCAGCTTAGCGTCGACAGGGAACTATGGCTACACCTTC. It translates to CASSLASTGNYGYTF.

V gene TRBV6-5 combines with J gene TRBJ2-7; a possible D gene is TRBD1 (9 bases). CDR3 length equals 14 residues. V shed 6 bases and J shed 5 bases, with 17 bases lying between them. Germline values: CDR1 MNHEY, CDR2 SVGAGI. The CDR3 loop reads CASRRGDRVHEQYF. In DNA, the CDR3 is TGTGCCAGCAGGCGGGGGGACAGGGTCCACGAGCAGTACTTC.

This clone was detected once. The CDR3 spells CSASAGPGNTIYF. DNA of the CDR3: TGCAGTGCTAGTGCGGGTCCGGGAAACACCATATATTTT. This chain links TRBV20-1 with TRBJ1-3; D unclear. The V end lost 3 bases, the J end lost 4 bases, and 10 bases lay between the germline ends. CDR3 length: 13 amino acids. Germline V gene lookup returns CDR1 DFQATT and CDR2 SNEGSKA (reference sequence).

This chain joins TRBV11-2 and TRBJ2-7, with TRBD1 as a possible D gene (6 bases). Looked up from germline, CDR1 is SGHAT and CDR2 is FQNNGV. Deletions cut 1 base from V and 7 bases from J, with 11 bases between. The CDR3 sequence is 13 residues long. The CDR3 region has the DNA TGTGCCAGCAGCTTAGTGGTAGGGGGTGAGCAGTACTTC. Translating gives CASSLVVGGEQYF.

About this clone itself: Other nucleotide sequences from this sample produce the same CDR3. The chain is built from TRBV7-3 and TRBJ2-3; D unclear. CDR3 length: 12 amino acids. The V gene's germline CDR1 is SGHTA and CDR2 FQGTGA. Trimming removed 4 bases at V and 5 bases at J, with 7 bases between. The CDR3 DNA follows: TGTGCCAGCAGCTCCTCGGGAGATACGCAGTATTTT. It yields the protein CASSSSGDTQYF.

The chain has TRBV13 and TRBJ2-1; D is perhaps TRBD1 (6 bases). There are 16 residues in the CDR3. The V end was cut by 6 bases, the J end by 5 bases, with 20 bases between. CDR1 is PRHDT, CDR2 FYEKMQ, per germline (reference sequence). DNA for the CDR3: TGTGCCAGCAGTATTGGGGGCAGGGCCTACCACAATGAGCAGTTCTTC. This gives the protein CASSIGGRAYHNEQFF. Full variable domain (remainder filled in from reference TRBV13 and TRBJ2-1): AAGVIQSPRHLIKEKRETATLKCYPIPRHDTVYWYQQGPGQDPQFLISFYEKMQSDKGSIPDRFSAQQFSDYHSELNMSSLELGDSALYFCASSIGGRAYHNEQFFGPGTRLTVL.

The rearrangement uses TRBV4-1 and TRBJ1-1; TRBD1 matches 7 bases. The CDR3 is 16 residues long. Unmatched junction bases numbered 9, after V lost 5 bases and J lost 0 bases. CDR1 and CDR2 from the germline V gene are MGHRA and YSYEKL. The CDR3 DNA sequence: TGCGCCAGCAGCTCGAATTGGGACAGAATGAACACTGAAGCTTTCTTT. It specifies CASSSNWDRMNTEAFF.

The V gene is TRBV7-8, the J gene TRBJ1-2; a weak D match, TRBD1 (6 bases). V dropped 4 bases and J dropped 4 bases, with 10 bases sitting between them. The germline gives CDR1 SGHVS, CDR2 FQNEAQ. CDR3 length: 13 amino acids. CDR3 amino acids: CASSYDRIYGYTF. DNA of the CDR3: TGTGCCAGCAGCTACGACAGGATCTATGGCTACACCTTC.

This rearrangement joins TRBV6-5 to TRBJ2-7; TRBD1 matches at 7 bases. Germline CDR1 reads MNHEY; CDR2 reads SVGAGI. The V and J ends lost 6 bases and 4 bases, in that order; junction bases with no gene match: 12. The length of the CDR3 is 15 residues. CDR3 in amino acids: CASSSTGNLGYEQYF. Written as DNA, the CDR3 is TGTGCCAGCAGCTCGACAGGGAACTTAGGGTACGAGCAGTACTTC.

This chain connects TRBV11-2 to TRBJ2-3; TRBD1 aligns across 8 bases. CDR1 is SGHAT and CDR2 is FQNNGV in the germline V gene. V shed 5 bases and J 0 bases; nucleotides not matched to a gene: 4. The CDR3 is 15 amino acids. In DNA, the CDR3 is TGTGCCAGCAGCCCGCGGACAGGGAGCACAGATACGCAGTATTTT. Translating gives CASSPRTGSTDTQYF.

The chain carries TRBV24-1 and TRBJ2-3, with TRBD2 matching 15 bases. CDR3 length: 16 residues. CDR1 is KGHDR and CDR2 is SFDVKD in the germline V gene. Trimming removed 5 bases from V and 3 bases from J; junction bases left unmatched: 2. CDR3 sequence reads: CATSGTSGGATDTQYF. As DNA, the CDR3 is TGTGCCACCAGTGGGACTAGCGGGGGGGCTACAGATACGCAGTATTTT.

V and J are TRBV3-1 (or the pseudogene TRBV3-2) and TRBJ2-7; D is ambiguous. The CDR3 spans 11 residues. CDR1 is LGHDT, CDR2 YNNKEL, per germline (reference sequence). The V end lost 2 bases, the J end lost 6 bases, and 5 bases lay between the germline ends. This chain's CDR3 is CASSQLSEQYF. The CDR3 bases are TGTGCCAGCAGCCAACTCTCCGAGCAGTACTTC.

Only one count was recorded for this clone. The chain uses TRBV25-1 and TRBJ2-5; D is ambiguous. There are 14 residues in the CDR3. V was clipped by 1 base and J by 5 bases, with 11 bases between them. From germline, CDR1 is MGHDK and CDR2 SYGVNS. In DNA, the CDR3 is TGTGCCAGCAGTGAATCAGGCAAATGGGAGACCCAGTACTTC. It encodes CASSESGKWETQYF.

The chain joins TRBV29-1 to TRBJ2-7, with D unclear. Trimming pared 6 bases from V and 3 bases from J, leaving 6 bases between. This CDR3 spans 10 amino acids. Germline V gene data show CDR1 as SQVTM and CDR2 as ANQGSEA. The CDR3 sequence: CSVWDYEQYF. The CDR3 bases are TGCAGCGTATGGGACTACGAGCAGTACTTC.

V and J are TRBV12-3 or TRBV12-4 and TRBJ1-1; tentatively, D is TRBD1 (5 bases). This CDR3 has 13 amino acids. V was shortened by 3 bases and J by 7 bases, with 12 bases between the two germline ends. CDR3 in amino acids: CASSFGGRFEAFF. The CDR3 DNA reads TGTGCCAGCAGTTTTGGGGGACGCTTTGAAGCTTTCTTT.

Remarks on this clone: The sample contains more than one DNA sequence encoding this CDR3. This chain connects TRBV18 to TRBJ2-3; 10 nucleotides align to TRBD1. The CDR3 sequence is 15 residues long. V trimming: 3 bases; J trimming: 4 bases; junction bases outside the gene matches: 4. Germline V gene lookup returns CDR1 KGHSH and CDR2 LQKENI. Written as DNA, the CDR3 is TGTGCCAGCTCACCTGGGACAGGGGTAGCAGATACGCAGTATTTT. Its translation: CASSPGTGVADTQYF. Based on the CDR3 plus reference TRBV18 and TRBJ2-3, the full variable domain is NAGVMQNPRHLVRRRGQEARLRCSPMKGHSHVYWYRQLPEEGLKFMVYLQKENIIDESGMPKERFSAEFPKEGPSILRIQQVVRGDSAAYFCASSPGTGVADTQYFGPGTRLTVL.

V usage is TRBV19 and J usage is TRBJ1-1, with D uncertain. The germline gives CDR1 LNHDA, CDR2 SQIVND (reference sequence). Trimming stripped 5 bases from V and 3 bases from J, with 13 bases between. This CDR3 contains 14 residues. The CDR3 coding sequence is TGTGCCAGTAGTCTGGCGGGAGCCCACACTGAAGCTTTCTTT. This encodes CASSLAGAHTEAFF.